The rows below give T cell receptor beta chains drawn from one sample of a study of tumor and adjacent non-tumor tissue in lung cancer. TCRdb re-derived calls from the multiplex PCR reads in MiXCR, one entry per CDR3 protein. The repertoire holds roughly 220,000 distinct CDR3 sequences, with 60% to 75% as singletons. Material for sequencing was lung tumor tissue. The receptors were sampled from a man in his 60s with non-small cell lung cancer. The CDR3 runs from the conserved cysteine through the conserved F or W. A D gene is named only where the DNA matches it firmly. Only some rows state a clone size, as once, few, many or a class for expanded clones.

cdr3_aa: CASQGLSNKQLF; cdr3_nt: TGTGCCAGCCAGGGACTCTCCAATAAGCAGCTCTTC; v_call: TRBV5-8; clone_size: once; j_call: TRBJ2-1; d_call: .
cdr3_aa: CSVRVSLYGETQYF; cdr3_nt: TGCAGTGTTAGAGTATCCCTCTATGGAGAGACCCAGTACTTC; v_call: TRBV20-1; clone_size: .; j_call: TRBJ2-5; d_call: .
cdr3_aa: CSGRGRTLIDTQYF; cdr3_nt: TGCAGTGGCAGGGGACGCACCCTAATAGATACGCAGTATTTT; v_call: TRBV20-1; clone_size: .; j_call: TRBJ2-3; d_call: .
cdr3_aa: CASSAEISANNGELFF; cdr3_nt: TGTGCCAGCAGCGCCGAGATTAGCGCTAACAACGGGGAGCTGTTTTTT; v_call: TRBV6-1; clone_size: .; j_call: TRBJ2-2; d_call: .
cdr3_aa: CASSPDRDSTDTQYF; cdr3_nt: TGTGCCAGCAGTCCCGACAGAGATAGCACAGATACGCAGTATTTT; v_call: TRBV28; clone_size: .; j_call: TRBJ2-3; d_call: .
cdr3_aa: CASSQDSTGANTEAFF; cdr3_nt: TGCGCCAGCAGCCAAGACTCGACAGGTGCGAACACTGAAGCTTTCTTT; v_call: TRBV4-3; clone_size: .; j_call: TRBJ1-1; d_call: .
cdr3_aa: CASAFDYEQYF; cdr3_nt: TGTGCCAGCGCCTTCGACTACGAGCAGTACTTC; v_call: TRBV7-9; clone_size: .; j_call: TRBJ2-7; d_call: .
cdr3_aa: CVSMSYTDTHYF; cdr3_nt: TGTGTCAGCATGAGTTACACAGATACGCATTATTTT; v_call: TRBV6-5; clone_size: .; j_call: TRBJ2-3; d_call: .
cdr3_aa: CASSLAGTVSYEQYF; cdr3_nt: TGTGCCAGCAGCTTGGCCGGTACGGTCTCCTACGAGCAGTACTTC; v_call: TRBV5-4; clone_size: medium-sized; j_call: TRBJ2-7; d_call: .
cdr3_aa: CASTTWEGWTDAFF; cdr3_nt: TGTGCCAGCACTACATGGGAGGGCTGGACTGATGCTTTCTTT; v_call: TRBV12-3/TRBV12-4; clone_size: .; j_call: TRBJ1-1; d_call: .
cdr3_aa: CASRQVSYGQYF; cdr3_nt: TGTGCCAGCAGACAGGTATCCTACGGGCAGTACTTC; v_call: TRBV28; clone_size: .; j_call: TRBJ2-7; d_call: .
cdr3_aa: CASSFGITSTDTQYF; cdr3_nt: TGTGCCAGCAGCTTCGGGATCACTAGCACAGATACGCAGTATTTT; v_call: TRBV11-2; clone_size: many; j_call: TRBJ2-3; d_call: .
cdr3_aa: CSVVAGNTDTQYF; cdr3_nt: TGCAGCGTTGTGGCTGGGAACACAGATACGCAGTATTTT; v_call: TRBV29-1; clone_size: medium-sized; j_call: TRBJ2-3; d_call: .
cdr3_aa: CASSVVLRFRSPLHF; cdr3_nt: TGTGCCAGCAGTGTGGTGCTCAGATTCAGGTCACCCCTCCACTTT; v_call: TRBV12-3/TRBV12-4; clone_size: .; j_call: TRBJ1-6; d_call: .
cdr3_aa: CASSQVGRVIQETHYF; cdr3_nt: TGCGCCAGCAGCCAAGTCGGCAGGGTTATACAAGAGACCCACTACTTC; v_call: TRBV4-1; clone_size: .; j_call: TRBJ2-5; d_call: .
cdr3_aa: CASSLTAITGAFF; cdr3_nt: TGTGCCAGCAGCTTAACAGCAATCACTGGAGCTTTCTTT; v_call: TRBV11-3; clone_size: .; j_call: TRBJ1-1; d_call: .
cdr3_aa: CASNEDNTEAFF; cdr3_nt: TGTGCCAGCAACGAGGACAACACTGAAGCCTTCTTT; v_call: TRBV12-3/TRBV12-4; clone_size: .; j_call: TRBJ1-1; d_call: .
cdr3_aa: CASSFVRQETKYF; cdr3_nt: TGTGCCAGCAGCTTCGTCAGGCAAGAGACCAAGTACTTC; v_call: TRBV11-2; clone_size: .; j_call: TRBJ2-5; d_call: .
cdr3_aa: CARSVTGLDYEQYF; cdr3_nt: TGTGCCAGAAGCGTGACGGGACTAGACTACGAGCAGTACTTC; v_call: TRBV11-2; clone_size: .; j_call: TRBJ2-7; d_call: TRBD2
cdr3_aa: CSAEREVTDTQYF; cdr3_nt: TGCAGTGCGGAGCGGGAGGTCACAGATACGCAGTATTTT; v_call: TRBV20-1; clone_size: few; j_call: TRBJ2-3; d_call: TRBD2
cdr3_aa: CSACETGVGEAFF; cdr3_nt: TGCAGCGCCTGCGAAACAGGGGTAGGTGAAGCTTTCTTT; v_call: TRBV29-1; clone_size: .; j_call: TRBJ1-1; d_call: TRBD1
cdr3_aa: CVSKREVFGEAFF; cdr3_nt: TGTGTCAGCAAGCGAGAGGTGTTTGGTGAAGCTTTCTTT; v_call: TRBV14; clone_size: .; j_call: TRBJ1-1; d_call: .
cdr3_aa: CASSHMGEHEQYF; cdr3_nt: TGTGCCAGCAGCCACATGGGGGAGCACGAGCAGTACTTC; v_call: TRBV11-3; clone_size: many; j_call: TRBJ2-7; d_call: .
cdr3_aa: CVSSQDLTLPSYDEQFF; cdr3_nt: TGCGTCAGCAGCCAAGATCTGACACTACCCTCCTACGATGAGCAGTTCTTC; v_call: TRBV4-1; clone_size: .; j_call: TRBJ2-1; d_call: .
cdr3_aa: CASSLGLVESTDTQYF; cdr3_nt: TGTGCCAGCAGCCTTGGACTAGTGGAGAGCACAGACACGCAGTATTTT; v_call: TRBV11-3; clone_size: .; j_call: TRBJ2-3; d_call: TRBD2
cdr3_aa: CVSSYERYNEQFF; cdr3_nt: TGTGTCAGCAGTTACGAACGGTACAATGAGCAGTTCTTC; v_call: TRBV4-2; clone_size: .; j_call: TRBJ2-1; d_call: .
cdr3_aa: CASSMEPGTAYNEQLF; cdr3_nt: TGTGCCAGCAGTATGGAACCCGGGACAGCCTACAATGAGCAGCTCTTC; v_call: TRBV6-1; clone_size: .; j_call: TRBJ2-1; d_call: TRBD1
cdr3_aa: CASSFGGVPDTQKF; cdr3_nt: TGTGCCAGCAGTTTCGGGGGGGTCCCAGATACGCAGAAATTT; v_call: TRBV12-3/TRBV12-4; clone_size: .; j_call: TRBJ2-3; d_call: TRBD2
cdr3_aa: CASSFRQLSYEQYF; cdr3_nt: TGTGCCAGCAGCTTCAGACAGTTATCCTACGAGCAGTACTTC; v_call: TRBV11-2; clone_size: .; j_call: TRBJ2-7; d_call: .
cdr3_aa: CACREAGGKNEQFF; cdr3_nt: TGTGCTTGTCGGGAGGCGGGAGGGAAAAATGAGCAGTTCTTC; v_call: TRBV12-5; clone_size: once; j_call: TRBJ2-1; d_call: TRBD2
cdr3_aa: CASSLFRNTEAFF; cdr3_nt: TGTGCCAGCAGTCTTTTCCGGAACACTGAAGCTTTCTTT; v_call: TRBV6-1; clone_size: .; j_call: TRBJ1-1; d_call: .
cdr3_aa: CASNPIPIDEQYF; cdr3_nt: TGTGCCAGTAACCCGATACCGATCGACGAGCAGTACTTC; v_call: TRBV6-6; clone_size: .; j_call: TRBJ2-7; d_call: .
cdr3_aa: CASSSPSGGVRSVSEQYF; cdr3_nt: TGCGCCAGCAGCTCCCCTAGCGGGGGGGTCCGTAGTGTTTCCGAGCAGTACTTC; v_call: TRBV4-1; clone_size: .; j_call: TRBJ2-7; d_call: TRBD2
cdr3_aa: CASGNGGVPRYEQFF; cdr3_nt: TGTGCCAGCGGTAATGGGGGAGTCCCTCGCTACGAGCAGTTCTTC; v_call: TRBV6-5; clone_size: .; j_call: TRBJ2-1; d_call: .
cdr3_aa: CAIRSEVFGNEQFF; cdr3_nt: TGTGCCATCAGGAGCGAGGTATTTGGCAATGAGCAGTTCTTC; v_call: TRBV10-3; clone_size: .; j_call: TRBJ2-1; d_call: .
cdr3_aa: CSARAAGTSYTF; cdr3_nt: TGCAGTGCTAGAGCAGCAGGGACTAGTTACACCTTC; v_call: TRBV20-1; clone_size: .; j_call: TRBJ1-2; d_call: .
cdr3_aa: CASSLGGEETQYF; cdr3_nt: TGTGCCAGCAGCTTAGGTGGGGAAGAGACCCAGTACTTC; v_call: TRBV5-6; clone_size: .; j_call: TRBJ2-5; d_call: .
cdr3_aa: CSPRVAGGERTQYF; cdr3_nt: TGCAGTCCTAGAGTCGCGGGAGGGGAACGTACGCAGTATTTT; v_call: TRBV20-1; clone_size: once; j_call: TRBJ2-3; d_call: TRBD2
cdr3_aa: CASSERGRGTDTQYF; cdr3_nt: TGTGCCAGCAGTGAACGGGGGAGGGGCACAGATACGCAGTATTTT; v_call: TRBV6-1; clone_size: .; j_call: TRBJ2-3; d_call: TRBD2
cdr3_aa: CASSLQRRNYDYTF; cdr3_nt: TGTGCCAGCAGCCTTCAGCGCAGGAACTATGACTACACCTTC; v_call: TRBV11-1; clone_size: .; j_call: TRBJ1-2; d_call: .
cdr3_aa: CASSRTGGDQPQHF; cdr3_nt: TGTGCCAGCAGCCGCACAGGGGGCGATCAGCCCCAGCATTTT; v_call: TRBV4-1; clone_size: many; j_call: TRBJ1-5; d_call: TRBD1
cdr3_aa: CASSLEGIANQPQHF; cdr3_nt: TGTGCCAGCAGCTTAGAAGGGATCGCCAATCAGCCCCAGCATTTT; v_call: TRBV7-2; clone_size: .; j_call: TRBJ1-5; d_call: .
cdr3_aa: CSARGCRAYDEQFF; cdr3_nt: TGCAGTGCTAGGGGCTGTCGAGCCTACGATGAGCAGTTCTTC; v_call: TRBV20-1; clone_size: .; j_call: TRBJ2-1; d_call: .
cdr3_aa: CASSSLLAGQETQYF; cdr3_nt: TGTGCCAGCAGTTCCCTACTAGCGGGTCAAGAGACCCAGTACTTC; v_call: TRBV12-3/TRBV12-4; clone_size: .; j_call: TRBJ2-5; d_call: TRBD2
cdr3_aa: CASSCGDPRGLTQYF; cdr3_nt: TGTGCCAGCAGTTGCGGGGACCCCCGTGGGCTGACCCAGTACTTC; v_call: TRBV6-5; clone_size: .; j_call: TRBJ2-5; d_call: .
cdr3_aa: CASSYKGVGPNEQFF; cdr3_nt: TGTGCCAGCAGTTACAAGGGCGTGGGCCCTAATGAGCAGTTCTTC; v_call: TRBV28; clone_size: .; j_call: TRBJ2-1; d_call: .
cdr3_aa: CSVCSPRTDTQYF; cdr3_nt: TGCAGCGTTTGTTCCCCCCGCACAGATACGCAGTATTTT; v_call: TRBV29-1; clone_size: once; j_call: TRBJ2-3; d_call: .
cdr3_aa: CSGTGPHTDTQYF; cdr3_nt: TGCAGCGGCACGGGCCCACACACAGATACGCAGTATTTT; v_call: TRBV29-1; clone_size: .; j_call: TRBJ2-3; d_call: .
cdr3_aa: CANGRKDRGGYEQYF; cdr3_nt: TGTGCCAACGGCCGTAAAGACAGGGGAGGCTACGAGCAGTACTTC; v_call: TRBV5-4; clone_size: once; j_call: TRBJ2-7; d_call: TRBD1
cdr3_aa: CSATGQGWNQPQHF; cdr3_nt: TGCAGCGCTACAGGGCAGGGGTGGAATCAGCCCCAGCATTTT; v_call: TRBV20-1; clone_size: .; j_call: TRBJ1-5; d_call: .
cdr3_aa: CSAIAYWGNQETQYF; cdr3_nt: TGCAGTGCTATAGCTTACTGGGGGAACCAAGAGACCCAGTACTTC; v_call: TRBV20-1; clone_size: .; j_call: TRBJ2-5; d_call: .
cdr3_aa: CASGLAGTSVSYEQYF; cdr3_nt: TGTGCCAGCGGCTTGGCTGGGACTAGCGTCTCCTACGAGCAGTACTTC; v_call: TRBV5-4; clone_size: few; j_call: TRBJ2-7; d_call: TRBD2
cdr3_aa: CASSRQLNTEAFF; cdr3_nt: TGTGCCAGCAGCAGACAGTTGAACACTGAAGCTTTCTTT; v_call: TRBV12-3/TRBV12-4; clone_size: few; j_call: TRBJ1-1; d_call: .
cdr3_aa: CANSLKRQGTGELFF; cdr3_nt: TGTGCCAACAGCTTAAAACGGCAGGGCACAGGGGAGCTGTTTTTT; v_call: TRBV11-1; clone_size: .; j_call: TRBJ2-2; d_call: .
cdr3_aa: CASSTSVGETQYF; cdr3_nt: TGTGCCAGCAGTACAAGCGTAGGAGAGACCCAGTACTTC; v_call: TRBV11-3; clone_size: few; j_call: TRBJ2-5; d_call: .
cdr3_aa: CASSPSPGANVLTF; cdr3_nt: TGTGCCAGCAGCCCCAGCCCTGGGGCCAACGTCCTGACTTTC; v_call: TRBV5-5; clone_size: .; j_call: TRBJ2-6; d_call: .
cdr3_aa: CASSPWDRGNQPQHF; cdr3_nt: TGTGCCAGCAGCCCCTGGGACAGGGGAAACCAGCCCCAGCATTTT; v_call: TRBV7-2; clone_size: .; j_call: TRBJ1-5; d_call: TRBD1